Each of the 26 T cell receptor beta chains below was sequenced from the same sample in a study of T-cell reconstitution after alpha-beta-depleted transplantation in children. Library preparation (for TCRbeta) was performed with unique molecular identifiers. TCRdb ran MiXCR on the PCR reads and lists one entry per CDR3 protein. The table includes about 500,000 distinct CDR3 sequences, 30% to 35% detected once. The sequences come from PBMCs from the stem cell graft donor, collected from the stem cell graft. These receptors originate from a human donor who donated a stem cell graft to a child with aplastic anemia.

This rearrangement joins TRBV12-3 or TRBV12-4 to TRBJ1-1, with D possibly TRBD1 on 6 matching bases. The CDR3 extends over 12 amino acids. V was cut by 8 bases and J by 8 bases, with 15 bases left in between. CDR3 nucleotides: TGTGCCAGCGGAAGACAGGCAGGGGAAGCTTTCTTT. Protein product: CASGRQAGEAFF.

The chain uses TRBV9 and TRBJ2-5; weak D call: TRBD2 (6 bases). Germline lookup yields CDR1 SGDLS and CDR2 YYNGEE. The V and J ends lost 4 bases and 5 bases respectively, with 9 bases between them. This CDR3 is built from 12 residues. The CDR3 sequence is CASSRDLETQYF. CDR3 nucleotides: TGTGCCAGCAGCCGGGACTTGGAGACCCAGTACTTC.

In regard to this clonotype: At one end the junction does not follow the germline gene, possibly because of a read error. J is TRBJ2-7 and V is TRBV29-1; possibly TRBD1 or TRBD2 for D (7 bases each). Germline CDR1 reads SQVTM; CDR2 reads ANQGSEA. This CDR3 is built from 13 residues. For the CDR3, the DNA is TGCAGCGTTGAAGACCTGGCAGGGGGGGTCGGGGACTTC. It specifies CSVEDLAGGVGDF.

The rearrangement links TRBV5-1 to TRBJ2-3; D not certain. The CDR3 length is 12 residues. Germline V lookup: CDR1 SGHRS, CDR2 YFSETQ. Between the trimmed V and J ends, which lost 4 bases and 4 bases, there was a span of 7 bases. CDR3 DNA: TGCGCCAGCAGCACGACACCAGATACGCAGTATTTT. Translated, it gives CASSTTPDTQYF. The full variable domain, rest sourced from reference TRBV5-1 and TRBJ2-3, is KAGVTQTPRYLIKTRGQQVTLSCSPISGHRSVSWYQQTPGQGLQFLFEYFSETQRNKGNFPGRFSGRQFSNSRSEMNVSTLELGDSALYLCASSTTPDTQYFGPGTRLTVL.

This clonotype was detected a few times. The rearrangement uses TRBV30 and TRBJ1-2; a weak D match, TRBD1 (6 bases). Germline CDR1 is GTSNPN and CDR2 is SVGIG (reference sequence). The V end was cut by 0 bases, the J end by 6 bases, with 17 bases between. The CDR3 has 15 amino acids. The CDR3 here is CAWSVRLGQLNGYTF. DNA for the CDR3: TGTGCCTGGAGTGTACGTCTCGGACAGTTGAATGGCTACACCTTC.

This clonotype was found a few times. The rearrangement links TRBV12-3 or TRBV12-4 to TRBJ2-5, with 7 bases identical to TRBD2. CDR3 size: 15 residues. The trim removed 2 bases at V and 6 bases at J, leaving 9 bases unmatched. The chain's CDR3 is CASSLRGGTWKTQYF. The CDR3 DNA follows: TGTGCCAGCAGTTTACGCGGGGGAACATGGAAGACCCAGTACTTC.

The chain couples TRBV5-1 to TRBJ1-1, with D hard to call. V was clipped by 0 bases and J by 12 bases, with 18 bases between them. Germline V CDR1 and CDR2: SGHRS, YFSETQ. This CDR3 is built from 14 residues. The CDR3 nucleotides are TGCGCCAGCAGCTTGGAAGATTTTGGTGGCGATACTTTCTTT. Its translation: CASSLEDFGGDTFF.

This clonotype was found a few times. This chain connects TRBV7-2 to TRBJ2-1, with TRBD2 identical over 11 bases. The CDR3 sequence is 17 residues long. Germline CDR1 is SGHTA and CDR2 is FQGNSA. Trimming took 6 bases from V and 6 from J; bases not matched to a gene: 13. The chain's CDR3 is CASSQHSGTSGTNEQFF. In DNA form, the CDR3 reads TGTGCCAGCAGTCAACATTCCGGGACTAGCGGTACCAATGAGCAGTTCTTC.

This clonotype has only a few counts. V and J are TRBV12-3 or TRBV12-4 and TRBJ2-3, with TRBD1 matching 7 bases. V gave up 4 bases and J gave up 4 bases; unmatched junction bases: 5. The CDR3 loop spans 14 amino acids. DNA of the CDR3: TGTGCCAGCAGTTCCCACAGGGGAGCAGATACGCAGTATTTT. Translated: CASSSHRGADTQYF.

The V and J genes are TRBV20-1 and TRBJ2-4, with TRBD1 matching over 11 bases. The CDR3 runs 17 residues. From germline, CDR1 is DFQATT and CDR2 SNEGSKA (reference sequence). Losses at the gene ends were 3 bases for V and 1 base for J; bases not matched to a gene: 8. CDR3 coding DNA: TGCAGTGCTAGGCCGGGACAGGGGGTAGGGGCCAAAAACATTCAGTACTTC. This gives the protein CSARPGQGVGAKNIQYF.

The chain employs TRBV10-3 and TRBJ2-7; D unresolved. V was cut by 4 bases and J by 3 bases, with 10 bases left in between. The CDR3 is made up of 13 amino acids. Germline V gives CDR1 ENHRY, CDR2 SYGVKD. CDR3 nucleotide sequence: TGTGCCATCAGTGTGGGCGGTAACTACGAGCAGTACGTC. Translating gives CAISVGGNYEQYV.

The chain joins TRBV29-1 to TRBJ2-7, with 10 bases that match TRBD1. CDR3 length: 14 residues. V lost 7 bases, J lost 2 bases, and 8 bases stayed unmatched. The germline gives CDR1 SQVTM, CDR2 ANQGSEA. The CDR3 spells CSARGTGETYEQYF. DNA for the CDR3: TGCAGCGCCCGGGGGACAGGGGAAACCTACGAGCAGTACTTC.

The chain employs TRBV7-9 and TRBJ1-1; D is possibly TRBD1 (5 bases). V gave up 0 bases and J gave up 5 bases, with 10 bases separating them. CDR3 length equals 14 residues. Per the germline V gene, CDR1 is SEHNR and CDR2 is FQNEAQ (reference sequence). Here the CDR3 DNA reads TGTGCCAGCAGCTTAGCAGGGGCAACGACTGAAGCTTTCTTT. Translating gives CASSLAGATTEAFF.

V gene TRBV20-1 combines with J gene TRBJ1-2, with 9 bases aligning to TRBD1. The CDR3 extends over 17 amino acids. Looked up from germline, CDR1 is DFQATT and CDR2 is SNEGSKA (reference sequence). V dropped 2 bases and J dropped 6; count of bases not matched to a gene: 16. The CDR3 protein is CSARSPLGGQGGNGYTF. DNA for the CDR3: TGCAGTGCTAGATCCCCGTTAGGGGGACAGGGAGGTAATGGCTACACCTTC.

The chain is built from TRBV20-1 and TRBJ2-5, with 7 bases identical to TRBD2. Germline CDR1 DFQATT, CDR2 SNEGSKA (reference sequence). The CDR3 covers 17 residues. Trimming took 3 bases from V and 2 from J; bases not matched to a gene: 15. The CDR3 loop reads CSASPLLAAADQETQYF. The CDR3 region has the DNA TGCAGTGCTAGTCCCCTGCTAGCGGCCGCCGATCAAGAGACCCAGTACTTC.

This clonotype was detected a few times. The chain is built from TRBV11-2 and TRBJ2-3; 8 bases fit TRBD2. CDR3 length: 17 amino acids. The germline CDR1 and CDR2 sequences are SGHAT and FQNNGV. V lost 6 bases to trimming and J lost 4 bases; unmatched junction nucleotides: 15. DNA of the CDR3: TGTGCCAGCAGACGGACCGATAGCGGGATGTCTGCAGATACGCAGTATTTT. It specifies CASRRTDSGMSADTQYF.

This clonotype appeared a few times. The chain uses TRBV6-4 and TRBJ1-2; D is possibly TRBD1 (5 bases). V was trimmed by 6 bases and J by 3 bases, leaving 11 bases between them. The CDR3 length is 13 residues. Germline CDR1 and CDR2: MRHNA and SNTAGT. In DNA, the CDR3 is TGTGCCAGCAGACCAACAGGCGACTATGGCTACACCTTC. It yields the protein CASRPTGDYGYTF.

The gene calls are TRBV7-2 and TRBJ2-1; 7 bases align to TRBD2. Per germline, CDR1 SGHTA and CDR2 FQGNSA. This CDR3 region has 14 residues. The junction had 5 bases not matched to a gene; V was cut back by 4 bases and J by 5 bases. CDR3: CASSSVAGNNEQFF. CDR3 in DNA: TGTGCCAGCAGCTCCGTAGCGGGCAACAATGAGCAGTTCTTC.

This sequence joins TRBV20-1 and TRBJ2-6; no clear D. The germline V gene encodes CDR1 DFQATT and CDR2 SNEGSKA (reference sequence). Trimming removed 2 bases from V and 0 bases from J, with 8 bases in between. This CDR3 is 15 amino acids long. In nucleotides, the CDR3 is TGCAGTGCTAGACCCCGATACTCTGGGGCCAACGTCCTGACTTTC. Its translation is CSARPRYSGANVLTF.

The chain combines TRBV5-5 with TRBJ2-5; a weak D match, TRBD2 (6 bases). The CDR3 sequence is 13 residues long. V lost 6 bases and J lost 5, with 14 bases in between. The germline CDR1 and CDR2 sequences are SGHKS and YYEKEE (reference sequence). CDR3: CASTHPAGETQYF. Here the CDR3 DNA reads TGTGCCAGCACCCATCCGGCGGGGGAGACCCAGTACTTC.

This clonotype has only a few counts. This chain uses TRBV11-3 with TRBJ2-1; maybe TRBD2 (6 bases). CDR1 and CDR2 (germline): SGHNT, YENEEA. The CDR3 is made up of 15 amino acids. V lost 4 bases and J lost 2, with 12 bases in between. CDR3 nucleotides: TGTGCCAGCAGCTCGGACTACTCGACCTACAATGAGCAGTTCTTC. This sequence encodes CASSSDYSTYNEQFF.

This clonotype was counted a few times. The chain couples TRBV28 to TRBJ1-2; perhaps TRBD1 as D (5 bases). V dropped 3 bases and J dropped 4 bases, with 9 bases sitting between them. CDR1 MDHEN and CDR2 SYDVKM come from the germline V gene. The CDR3 sequence is 13 residues long. CDR3 sequence reads: CASSLATAYGYTF. CDR3 DNA sequence: TGTGCCAGCAGTTTGGCGACAGCCTATGGCTACACCTTC.

This clonotype was seen more than once but under ten times. The V and J genes are TRBV12-3 or TRBV12-4 and TRBJ2-7, with 10 bases identical to TRBD2. J was trimmed by 7 bases and V by 5 bases; bases with no gene match: 8. This CDR3 has 14 amino acids. The CDR3 DNA reads TGTGCCAGCAGTCGCCTAGCGGGAGCCGGGGAGCAGTACTTC. Its protein product is CASSRLAGAGEQYF.

The CDR3 is CASRLDLGAQETQYF. CDR3 DNA: TGTGCCAGCAGATTAGATCTTGGGGCGCAAGAGACCCAGTACTTC. The V call is TRBV28, the J call TRBJ2-5; maybe TRBD1 (5 bases). Trimming removed 6 bases at V and 2 bases at J, with 16 bases between. The CDR3 sequence is 15 residues long. CDR1 MDHEN and CDR2 SYDVKM come from the germline V gene. Filled out from reference TRBV28 and TRBJ2-5, the complete variable domain reads DVKVTQSSRYLVKRTGEKVFLECVQDMDHENMFWYRQDPGLGLRLIYFSYDVKMKEKGDIPEGYSVSREKKERFSLILESASTNQTSMYLCASRLDLGAQETQYFGPGTRLLVL.

The J gene is TRBJ2-5, the V gene TRBV19; TRBD1 matches at 9 bases. Germline V CDR1 and CDR2: LNHDA, SQIVND (reference sequence). Trimming at V came to 0 bases and at J to 4 bases, leaving 6 bases not matched to a gene. The length of the CDR3 is 16 residues. CDR3 in DNA: TGTGCCAGTAGTATAGAGGACAGGGGAGGACTAGAGACCCAGTACTTC. Translation: CASSIEDRGGLETQYF.

This clonotype was recorded many times. The rearrangement joins TRBV4-3 to TRBJ1-2; 7 nucleotides line up with TRBD1. The germline gives CDR1 LGHNA, CDR2 YSLEER. CDR3 length: 16 amino acids. V gave up 3 bases and J gave up 7 bases; unmatched junction bases: 14. The CDR3 DNA follows: TGCGCCAGCAGCCAGATCGGACAGGCCCATCTAACTGGCTACACCTTC. It specifies CASSQIGQAHLTGYTF.